The 20 T cell receptor beta chains reported below all come from one sample, sequenced in a study of shared clonotypes between healthy human individuals (TCRdb year 2020). For the CD8 naive samples, CD45RO-negative cells were positively selected for CCR7, yielding a CD45RA+CCR7+ population from which TemRA cells were excluded. Libraries were constructed by the immunoSEQ multiplex PCR assay. Not all clones reach the TCRdb copy of this immuneACCESS table, which keeps in-frame sequences only. Checked studies attribute under half of the gap to unresolved V genes and leave the rest unexplained. Recorded for this sample are roughly 590,000 clones; nearly 97% of them occurred a single time. The top ten constitute around 0.097% of the sample. Sequenced input: naive CD8+ T cells sorted from blood. What the cell subset or site label conveys for this sample: CD45RA+CCR7+. All receptors derive from a woman aged 25 to 39 in good health.

The rearrangement links TRBV5-1 to TRBJ2-1; D might be TRBD1 or TRBD2, each matching 7 bases. Germline V gene lookup returns CDR1 SGHRS and CDR2 YFSETQ. Trimming took 4 bases from V and 1 from J, leaving 12 bases between them. The CDR3 loop spans 15 amino acids. Written as DNA, the CDR3 is TGCGCCAGCAGCGCGGGGGACAGTTCCTACAATGAGCAGTTCTTC. The encoded protein is CASSAGDSSYNEQFF. The full variable domain, rest sourced from reference TRBV5-1 and TRBJ2-1, is KAGVTQTPRYLIKTRGQQVTLSCSPISGHRSVSWYQQTPGQGLQFLFEYFSETQRNKGNFPGRFSGRQFSNSRSEMNVSTLELGDSALYLCASSAGDSSYNEQFFGPGTRLTVL.

The CDR3 reads CASSWDRGYEQYF. CDR3 DNA sequence: TGCGCCAGCAGCTGGGATAGGGGCTACGAGCAGTACTTC. This rearrangement joins TRBV5-1 to TRBJ2-5; a weak D match, TRBD1 (5 bases). The DNA end is more similar to TRBJ2-7, so the J call may be wrong. Germline CDR1 reads SGHRS; CDR2 reads YFSETQ. The CDR3 spans 13 residues.

In this sample, this clone turned up a few times. V is TRBV19 and J is TRBJ1-5, with 12 bases fitting TRBD1. This CDR3 spans 15 amino acids. With 4 bases clipped from V and 6 bases from J, the junction kept 4 bases outside the gene matches. Germline CDR1 reads LNHDA; CDR2 reads SQIVND (reference sequence). CDR3 amino acids: CASSKGQGAIQPQHF. The CDR3, as DNA: TGTGCCAGTAGTAAGGGACAGGGGGCGATTCAGCCCCAGCATTTT.

This clone has just one count. The chain employs TRBV2 and TRBJ1-5; D unresolved. The CDR3 is 10 amino acids. Germline loops: CDR1 SNHLY, CDR2 FYNNEI. Trimming removed 9 bases at V and 9 bases at J, with 9 bases between. CDR3 in amino acids: CARSGGPQHF. Written as DNA, the CDR3 is TGTGCCAGGTCAGGAGGGCCCCAGCATTTT. The full variable domain, its missing parts supplied by reference TRBV2 and TRBJ1-5, is EPEVTQTPSHQVTQMGQEVILRCVPISNHLYFYWYRQILGQKVEFLVSFYNNEISEKSEIFDDQFSVERPDGSNFTLKIRSTKLEDSAMYFCARSGGPQHFGDGTRLSIL.

This chain links TRBV30 with TRBJ2-2; possible D gene TRBD1, 6 bases. V shed 3 bases and J shed 5 bases, with 7 bases lying between them. Germline loops: CDR1 GTSNPN, CDR2 SVGIG (reference sequence). This CDR3 has 12 residues. The CDR3 reads CAWSRGTGELFF. CDR3 nucleotide sequence: TGTGCCTGGAGCAGGGGTACCGGGGAGCTGTTTTTT.

The rearrangement links TRBV7-8 to TRBJ1-1; unclear D gene. Germline V gene sequence: CDR1 SGHVS, CDR2 FQNEAQ. The length of the CDR3 is 13 residues. The ends were cut back, 3 bases at V and 8 bases at J, with 13 bases in the middle. In DNA form, the CDR3 reads TGTGCCAGCAGCTTGGGTGGGTTAACGGAAGCTTTCTTT. This gives the protein CASSLGGLTEAFF.

The chain combines TRBV10-2 with TRBJ2-7; TRBD1 might be the D (6 bases). V was clipped by 8 bases and J by 0 bases, with 8 bases between them. The CDR3 covers 12 residues. Germline V lookup: CDR1 WSHSY, CDR2 SAAADI. The CDR3 nucleotides read TGCGCCAGCGGGGACAACTCCTACGAGCAGTACTTC. It yields the protein CASGDNSYEQYF.

The CDR3 DNA is TGCGCCAGCAGCCAAGTCGAGTATCTAAACACTGAAGCTTTCTTT. Its translation is CASSQVEYLNTEAFF. This chain connects TRBV4-1 to TRBJ1-1; no clear D. This CDR3 spans 15 amino acids. V was shortened by 1 base and J by 2 bases, with 11 bases between the two germline ends. CDR1 is MGHRA and CDR2 is YSYEKL in the germline V gene.

The J gene is TRBJ2-1, the V gene TRBV9, with 12 positions matching TRBD1. The J segment lost 9 bases and the V segment lost 3 bases, leaving 10 bases of the junction unmatched. The germline gives CDR1 SGDLS, CDR2 YYNGEE. The CDR3 is made up of 16 amino acids. CDR3 region: CASSGPGQGAVGEQFF. The CDR3 DNA is TGTGCCAGCAGCGGACCGGGACAGGGGGCGGTGGGTGAGCAGTTCTTC.

This chain connects TRBV13 to TRBJ2-7; 9 nucleotides align to TRBD1. CDR1 and CDR2 (germline): PRHDT, FYEKMQ (reference sequence). After removal of 4 bases from V and 5 bases from J, the junction contained 6 bases not matched to a gene. The CDR3 is 14 residues long. In DNA form, the CDR3 reads TGTGCCAGCAGCTCCGGGACAGGGTTGAACGAGCAGTACTTC. As protein: CASSSGTGLNEQYF.

The chain couples TRBV28 to TRBJ1-2, with D possibly matching TRBD1 (6 bases). Germline CDR1 reads MDHEN; CDR2 reads SYDVKM. V was shortened by 5 bases and J by 7 bases, with 14 bases between the two germline ends. The CDR3 loop spans 13 amino acids. Here the CDR3 reads CASSKRGGSGYTF. CDR3 bases: TGTGCCAGCAGTAAAAGGGGGGGTTCTGGCTACACCTTC.

V and J are TRBV19 and TRBJ2-1; 8 nucleotides match TRBD2. CDR3 length: 15 residues. With 1 base clipped from V and 4 bases from J, the junction kept 3 bases outside the gene matches. Germline V gene data show CDR1 as LNHDA and CDR2 as SQIVND (reference sequence). The CDR3 DNA reads TGTGCCAGTAGTATAGGGACTAGCCTGTACAATGAGCAGTTCTTC. Its translation: CASSIGTSLYNEQFF. Variable domain in full (rest from reference TRBV19 and TRBJ2-1): DGGITQSPKYLFRKEGQNVTLSCEQNLNHDAMYWYRQDPGQGLRLIYYSQIVNDFQKGDIAEGYSVSREKKESFPLTVTSAQKNPTAFYLCASSIGTSLYNEQFFGPGTRLTVL.

V is TRBV19 and J is TRBJ1-2; the D gene is possibly TRBD1 (5 bases). Trimming pared 6 bases from V and 6 bases from J, leaving 11 bases between. Looked up from germline, CDR1 is LNHDA and CDR2 is SQIVND (reference sequence). The CDR3 has 12 residues. The CDR3 region is CASRVGQNGYTF. The CDR3 region has the DNA TGTGCCAGTAGGGTGGGGCAGAATGGCTACACCTTC.

V is TRBV5-6 and J is TRBJ2-5; 7 bases agree with TRBD1. This CDR3 has 14 residues. Germline CDR1 and CDR2: SGHDT and YYEEEE. Unmatched junction bases numbered 7, after V lost 4 bases and J lost 4 bases. The CDR3 region is CASSRGGKRETQYF. In nucleotides, the CDR3 is TGTGCCAGCAGCCGAGGGGGCAAGCGAGAGACCCAGTACTTC.

The V gene is TRBV29-1, the J gene TRBJ2-6; TRBD1 is a possible D gene (5 bases). CDR1 and CDR2 from the germline V gene are SQVTM and ANQGSEA. There are 14 residues in the CDR3. The V gene lost 7 bases and the J gene lost 1 base, with 11 bases spanning the gap. The chain's CDR3 is CSADQGSGANVLTF. The CDR3, as DNA: TGCAGCGCCGACCAGGGTTCTGGGGCCAACGTCCTGACTTTC. Full variable domain (outside the CDR3, taken from reference TRBV29-1 and TRBJ2-6): SAVISQKPSRDICQRGTSLTIQCQVDSQVTMMFWYRQQPGQSLTLIATANQGSEATYESGFVIDKFPISRPNLTFSTLTVSNMSPEDSSIYLCSADQGSGANVLTFGAGSRLTVL.

Note on this clone: Other DNA sequences in the same sample also yield this CDR3. The rearrangement uses TRBV28 and TRBJ1-1; D gene ambiguous. Trimming removed 2 bases at V and 4 bases at J, with 5 bases between. The CDR3 has 12 residues. Germline V gives CDR1 MDHEN, CDR2 SYDVKM. DNA of the CDR3: TGTGCCAGCAGTTTAGGGCTCACTGAAGCTTTCTTT. It translates to CASSLGLTEAFF.

V gene TRBV28 combines with J gene TRBJ1-1; tentatively, D is TRBD1 (6 bases). V was trimmed by 2 bases and J by 4 bases, leaving 23 bases between them. The CDR3 runs to 18 residues. Germline assignment: CDR1 MDHEN and CDR2 SYDVKM. The CDR3 protein is CASSLSQGIPSTSTEAFF. The CDR3 DNA sequence: TGTGCCAGCAGTTTAAGCCAGGGGATACCCAGCACCTCCACTGAAGCTTTCTTT. The entire variable domain, with the rest obtained from reference TRBV28 and TRBJ1-1, is as follows: DVKVTQSSRYLVKRTGEKVFLECVQDMDHENMFWYRQDPGLGLRLIYFSYDVKMKEKGDIPEGYSVSREKKERFSLILESASTNQTSMYLCASSLSQGIPSTSTEAFFGQGTRLTVV.

This rearrangement joins TRBV13 to TRBJ2-7; 10 nucleotides match TRBD1. The V and J ends lost 4 bases and 2 bases, in that order; junction bases with no gene match: 5. The germline V gene has CDR1 PRHDT and CDR2 FYEKMQ (reference sequence). The CDR3 is 15 amino acids. For the CDR3, the DNA is TGTGCCAGCAGCTCAGCCGGGACAGGGGCCTACGAGCAGTACTTC. Encoded protein: CASSSAGTGAYEQYF. Drawing the rest from reference TRBV13 and TRBJ2-7, the complete variable domain is AAGVIQSPRHLIKEKRETATLKCYPIPRHDTVYWYQQGPGQDPQFLISFYEKMQSDKGSIPDRFSAQQFSDYHSELNMSSLELGDSALYFCASSSAGTGAYEQYFGPGTRLTVT.

The genes are TRBV7-9 and TRBJ2-2; 7 bases align to TRBD2. Germline CDR1 and CDR2: SEHNR and FQNEAQ (reference sequence). V shed 3 bases, J shed 6 bases, and the junction held 13 bases outside the gene matches. The CDR3 extends over 17 amino acids. DNA for the CDR3: TGTGCCAGCAGCTTTACGCGGGGGAGGGGTGTGGCCGGGGAGCTGTTTTTT. Translating gives CASSFTRGRGVAGELFF.

The chain carries TRBV25-1 and TRBJ1-2, with no clear D. V dropped 3 bases and J dropped 1 base, with 12 bases sitting between them. CDR1 MGHDK and CDR2 SYGVNS come from the germline V gene. The CDR3 length is 15 residues. CDR3 bases: TGTGCCAGCAGTGAGCGAAACACGGGTAACTATGGCTACACCTTC. The encoded protein is CASSERNTGNYGYTF.